The T cell receptor (beta chain) under discussion was sequenced for a study of cytomegalovirus exposure and HLA in healthy donors. Concerning this clone: The antigen is unknown.

Points from the study as a whole: Likely technical artifact: a cluster of highly shared sequence variants. There were reportedly fewer N-insertions in an Asian-associated ancestry cluster than the roughly 680-donor mean, in a later analysis.

Germline lookup yields CDR1 MNHNS and CDR2 SASEGT. The CDR3 is 15 amino acids. V was clipped by 6 bases and J by 0 bases; unmatched bases: 7. 13 Jbeta primers and 60 Vbeta primers were used for the PCR. Clones were read by immunoSEQ multiplex PCR, and TCRdb kept only the in-frame ones, dropping some. The sample includes tens of thousands of clones, around 89% of them seen just once. The V and J genes are TRBV6-1 and TRBJ2-7, with TRBD2 identical over 8 bases. The TCR was taken from a man between 18 and 29 years old in good health and CMV-seronegative. The sequenced sample was PBMCs. CDR3 in amino acids: CASSSTSGSSYEQYF. The CDR3 nucleotides read TGTGCCAGCAGCTCTACTAGCGGCAGCTCCTACGAGCAGTACTTC.